Detailed here is one TCR beta chain. Extraction of genomic DNA in unsorted samples used about 90 million PBMCs. This entry belongs to a study of shared clonotypes between healthy human individuals. Deletions cut 4 bases from V and 0 bases from J, with 10 bases between. CDR1 and CDR2 from the germline V gene are SGHTA and FQGNSA. This CDR3 region has 15 residues. Assay: immunoSEQ multiplex PCR; the TCRdb copy retains only in-frame clones and omits some. The profile shows about half a million clones, roughly 80% of them singletons. The receptor was derived from a middle-aged woman in good health. Some clones in this sample may be carry-over from other donors' samples. The sequenced sample consisted of PBMCs. The gene calls are TRBV7-2 and TRBJ2-1; D unclear. The CDR3 region is CASSSLASSYNEQFF. Here the CDR3 DNA reads TGTGCCAGCAGCTCCCTCGCCAGCTCCTACAATGAGCAGTTCTTC.